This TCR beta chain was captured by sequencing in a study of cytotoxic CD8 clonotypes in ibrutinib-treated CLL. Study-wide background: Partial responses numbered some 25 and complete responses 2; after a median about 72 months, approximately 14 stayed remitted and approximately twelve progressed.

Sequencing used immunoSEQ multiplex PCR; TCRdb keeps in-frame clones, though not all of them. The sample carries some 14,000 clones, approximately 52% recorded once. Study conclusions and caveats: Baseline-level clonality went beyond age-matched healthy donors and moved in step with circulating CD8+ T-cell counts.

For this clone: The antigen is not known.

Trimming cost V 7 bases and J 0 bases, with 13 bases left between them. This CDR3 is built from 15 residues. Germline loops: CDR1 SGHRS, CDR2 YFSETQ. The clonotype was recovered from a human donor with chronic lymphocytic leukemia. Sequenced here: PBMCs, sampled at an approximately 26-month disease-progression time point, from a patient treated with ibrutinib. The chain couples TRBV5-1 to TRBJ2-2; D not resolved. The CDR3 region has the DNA TGCGCCAGCTCCGCCAGGACCACGAACACCGGGGAGCTGTTTTTT. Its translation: CASSARTTNTGELFF.